These 5 T cell receptor beta chains originate from one sample sequenced in a study of OX40 agonist ivuxolimab in advanced cancers. Measured with immunoSEQ multiplex PCR; TCRdb has only the in-frame clones, and not every one. The top ten clones hold about 5.1% of a sample with approximately 58,000 clones, roughly 84% of them seen once. Source: CD4+ or CD8+ T cells sorted from blood, taken in a trial of the OX40 agonist ivuxolimab. All receptors derive from an adult with an advanced solid tumor such as melanoma, head and neck, liver or kidney cancer.

This clone came up a few times. The rearrangement uses TRBV13 and TRBJ2-2, with D perhaps TRBD2 (5 bases). The CDR3 runs 14 residues. CDR1 and CDR2 from the germline V gene are PRHDT and FYEKMQ (reference sequence). V shed 3 bases and J shed 6 bases, with 11 bases lying between them. The CDR3 bases are TGTGCCAGCAGCTTCGGGAAGCCAGCCGGGGAGCTGTTTTTT. It yields the protein CASSFGKPAGELFF.

V gene TRBV27 combines with J gene TRBJ2-1; 10 nucleotides line up with TRBD2. J gave up 4 bases and V 3 bases, and 6 bases lay outside the gene matches. The germline V gene encodes CDR1 MNHEY and CDR2 SMNVEV (reference sequence). CDR3 length: 16 amino acids. The CDR3 DNA reads TGTGCCAGCAGTTTTGTCGGAGCGGGAGGGTACAATGAGCAGTTCTTC. Translated: CASSFVGAGGYNEQFF.

The chain has TRBV5-8 and TRBJ2-7; weak D call: TRBD2 (6 bases). The V and J ends lost 1 base and 3 bases respectively, with 14 bases between them. The CDR3 is made up of 15 amino acids. CDR1 and CDR2 (germline): SGHTS, YDEGEE. The CDR3 coding sequence is TGTGCCAGCAGCTTGCTAGGGGAGGTTGGCTACGAGCAGTACTTC. Protein sequence: CASSLLGEVGYEQYF. Full variable domain (remainder filled in from reference TRBV5-8 and TRBJ2-7): EAGVTQSPTHLIKTRGQQATLRCSPISGHTSVYWYQQALGLGLQFLLWYDEGEERNRGNFPPRFSGRQFPNYSSELNVNALELEDSALYLCASSLLGEVGYEQYFGPGTRLTVT.

V gene TRBV11-2 combines with J gene TRBJ1-4, with D perhaps TRBD1 (6 bases). Germline V gene lookup returns CDR1 SGHAT and CDR2 FQNNGV. The V end lost 5 bases, the J end lost 4 bases, and 14 bases lay between the germline ends. The CDR3 runs to 15 residues. This chain's CDR3 is CASSHSTGINEKLFF. DNA for the CDR3: TGTGCCAGCAGCCATTCGACAGGAATTAATGAAAAACTGTTTTTT.

The CDR3, as DNA: TGTGCCAGCAGCTTAGACCCAGAAAACTATGGCTACACCTTC. It yields the protein CASSLDPENYGYTF. The chain uses TRBV7-2 and TRBJ1-2, with D unclear. CDR1 and CDR2 from the germline V gene are SGHTA and FQGNSA. The CDR3 runs 14 residues. Trimming stripped 1 base from V and 2 bases from J, with 8 bases between. Supplemented by reference TRBV7-2 and TRBJ1-2, the full variable domain reads GAGVSQSPSNKVTEKGKDVELRCDPISGHTALYWYRQSLGQGLEFLIYFQGNSAPDKSGLPSDRFSAERTGGSVSTLTIQRTQQEDSAVYLCASSLDPENYGYTFGSGTRLTVV.